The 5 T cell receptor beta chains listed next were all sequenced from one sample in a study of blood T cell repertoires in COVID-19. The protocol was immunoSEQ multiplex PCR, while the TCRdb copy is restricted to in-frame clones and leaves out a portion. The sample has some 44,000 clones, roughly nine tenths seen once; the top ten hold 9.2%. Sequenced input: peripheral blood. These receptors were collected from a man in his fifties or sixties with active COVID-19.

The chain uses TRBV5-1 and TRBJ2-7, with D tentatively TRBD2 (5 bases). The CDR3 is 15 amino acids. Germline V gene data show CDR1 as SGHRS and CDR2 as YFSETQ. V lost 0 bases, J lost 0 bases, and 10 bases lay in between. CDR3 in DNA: TGCGCCAGCAGCTTGGGGGCGGGTAGCTCCTACGAGCAGTACTTC. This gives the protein CASSLGAGSSYEQYF.

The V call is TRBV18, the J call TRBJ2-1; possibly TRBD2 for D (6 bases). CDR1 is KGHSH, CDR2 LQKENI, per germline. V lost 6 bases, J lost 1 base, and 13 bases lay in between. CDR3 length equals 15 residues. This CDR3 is CASSLKAGSYNEQFF. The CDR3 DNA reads TGTGCCAGCTCCCTAAAAGCGGGTTCCTACAATGAGCAGTTCTTC.

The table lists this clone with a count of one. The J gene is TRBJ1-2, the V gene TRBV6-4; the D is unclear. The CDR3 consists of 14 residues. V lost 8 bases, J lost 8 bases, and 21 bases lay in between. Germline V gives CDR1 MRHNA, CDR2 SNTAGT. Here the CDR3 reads CASREWRPLWGYTF. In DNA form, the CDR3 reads TGTGCCAGCCGGGAGTGGAGGCCTCTCTGGGGCTACACCTTC.

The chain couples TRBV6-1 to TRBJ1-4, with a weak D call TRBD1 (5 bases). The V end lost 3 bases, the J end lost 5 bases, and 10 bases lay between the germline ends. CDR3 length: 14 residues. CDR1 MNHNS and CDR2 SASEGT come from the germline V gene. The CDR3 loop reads CASSEADTNEKLFF. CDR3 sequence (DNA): TGTGCCAGCAGTGAGGCGGACACAAATGAAAAACTGTTTTTT.

The CDR3 coding sequence is TGTGCCAGCAGCTTAGAATGGACAAACAATCAGCCCCAGCATTTT. This sequence encodes CASSLEWTNNQPQHF. The V gene is TRBV7-8, the J gene TRBJ1-5; a weak D match, TRBD1 (5 bases). V was cut by 1 base and J by 3 bases, with 10 bases left in between. The CDR3 is 15 amino acids. CDR1 is SGHVS, CDR2 FQNEAQ, per germline. Full variable domain (rest looked up from reference TRBV7-8 and TRBJ1-5): GAGVSQSPRYKVAKRGQDVALRCDPISGHVSLFWYQQALGQGPEFLTYFQNEAQLDKSGLPSDRFFAERPEGSVSTLKIQRTQQEDSAVYLCASSLEWTNNQPQHFGDGTRLSIL.